Presented here are 4 T cell receptor beta chains from one specimen sequenced in a study of beta chain features in type 1 diabetes. Expressed TCRB transcripts were sequenced because the isolated RNA had all been reverse transcribed beforehand. Some clones are missing from TCRdb's copy, which holds only in-frame ones; the method was immunoSEQ multiplex PCR. The sample has under 400,000 clones; around 12% are singletons. Sequenced input: naive CD4+ T cells from blood. Receptor source: a man aged 18 to 30 in good health.

This clone was seen a few times. The rearrangement links TRBV11-2 to TRBJ2-1; unclear D gene. Germline-derived CDR1 and CDR2 are SGHAT and FQNNGV. The CDR3 runs to 12 residues. V lost 7 bases and J lost 3, with 7 bases in between. The CDR3 region has the DNA TGTGCCAGCACCCGAGACTACAATGAGCAGTTCTTC. It encodes CASTRDYNEQFF.

The chain links TRBV7-3 to TRBJ1-2, with 9 bases identical to TRBD1. This CDR3 spans 18 amino acids. The germline CDR1 and CDR2 sequences are SGHTA and FQGTGA. V gave up 4 bases and J gave up 6 bases; unmatched junction bases: 18. CDR3 sequence: CASSSTGTGLLDPNGYTF. The DNA for the CDR3 is TGTGCCAGCAGCTCCACCGGGACAGGGCTTCTGGATCCGAATGGCTACACCTTC.

This chain connects TRBV7-2 to TRBJ2-3; weak D call: TRBD2 (6 bases). Trimming removed 1 base from V and 6 bases from J, with 11 bases in between. Per germline, CDR1 SGHTA and CDR2 FQGNSA. The CDR3 contains 14 residues. The CDR3 is CASSLDGGDDTQYF. Here the CDR3 DNA reads TGTGCCAGCAGCTTAGACGGGGGAGACGATACGCAGTATTTT.

This chain links TRBV6-5 with TRBJ1-6, with D hard to call. CDR3 size: 14 residues. Trimming stripped 5 bases from V and 4 bases from J, with 9 bases between. Germline V CDR1 and CDR2: MNHEY, SVGAGI. The CDR3 here is CASSTDGYNSPLHF. In DNA, the CDR3 is TGTGCCAGCAGTACCGACGGGTATAATTCACCCCTCCACTTT.